This entry lists 7 T cell receptor beta chains sequenced from one sample in a study of T cell responses to AZD1222 COVID-19 vaccine. TCRdb keeps only in-frame clones here, not all; method: immunoSEQ multiplex PCR. The data hold 150,000 to 180,000 clones, with approximately 87% observed a single time. The specimen comprised peripheral blood, sampled on day 0 of MenACWY control vaccination. The receptors come from an adult in good health.

The V gene is TRBV5-1, the J gene TRBJ1-6; D possibly corresponds to TRBD1 (5 bases). The CDR3 runs to 12 residues. Trimming cost V 3 bases and J 10 bases, with 8 bases left between them. CDR1 is SGHRS, CDR2 YFSETQ, per germline. This CDR3 reads CASSSEGSPLHF. The CDR3 DNA reads TGCGCCAGCAGCTCGGAGGGGTCACCCCTCCACTTT.

The V gene is TRBV28, the J gene TRBJ2-5, with TRBD2 identical over 9 bases. CDR1 MDHEN and CDR2 SYDVKM come from the germline V gene. The CDR3 is made up of 15 amino acids. Trimming removed 5 bases from V and 5 bases from J; junction bases left unmatched: 9. CDR3 nucleotides: TGTGCCAGCAGTCGTCCGCGGGGGGGCGGGGAGACCCAGTACTTC. It is translated as CASSRPRGGGETQYF.

The chain combines TRBV5-4 with TRBJ1-2; possibly TRBD1 for D (5 bases). This CDR3 spans 15 amino acids. Deletions cut 3 bases from V and 4 bases from J, with 16 bases between. CDR1 and CDR2 from the germline V gene are SGHNT and YYREEE (reference sequence). The CDR3 loop reads CASSSTTPGGYGYTF. The DNA of the CDR3 is TGTGCCAGCAGCTCGACGACACCCGGGGGCTATGGCTACACCTTC.

This clone was seen more than once but under ten times. This chain uses TRBV4-1 with TRBJ2-3, with 16 bases fitting TRBD2. With 5 bases clipped from V and 2 bases from J, the junction kept 10 bases outside the gene matches. The CDR3 contains 19 residues. Looked up from germline, CDR1 is MGHRA and CDR2 is YSYEKL. CDR3 in DNA: TGCGCCAGCAGCAACCCGGGACTAGCGGGGGGGCGGAACACAGATACGCAGTATTTT. This translates into CASSNPGLAGGRNTDTQYF.

The chain has TRBV7-9 and TRBJ1-2, with 7 bases lining up with TRBD1. V shed 4 bases, J shed 2 bases, and the junction held 4 bases outside the gene matches. The germline gives CDR1 SEHNR, CDR2 FQNEAQ (reference sequence). The CDR3 covers 14 residues. The DNA for the CDR3 is TGTGCCAGCAGCTCCGGGGGACAGAACTATGGCTACACCTTC. Protein product: CASSSGGQNYGYTF.

This clone is a singleton in its sample. This sequence joins TRBV5-1 and TRBJ2-1; TRBD2 aligns across 7 bases. The CDR3 is 15 amino acids. V was pared by 4 bases and J by 5 bases, with 9 bases of the junction left unmatched. Germline V gene data show CDR1 as SGHRS and CDR2 as YFSETQ. The CDR3 spells CASSPGGTKHNEQFF. In DNA form, the CDR3 reads TGCGCCAGCAGCCCGGGTGGGACTAAGCACAATGAGCAGTTCTTC. Full variable domain (outside the CDR3, taken from reference TRBV5-1 and TRBJ2-1): KAGVTQTPRYLIKTRGQQVTLSCSPISGHRSVSWYQQTPGQGLQFLFEYFSETQRNKGNFPGRFSGRQFSNSRSEMNVSTLELGDSALYLCASSPGGTKHNEQFFGPGTRLTVL.

This chain joins TRBV19 and TRBJ1-1; tentatively, D is TRBD1 (5 bases). Germline V CDR1 and CDR2: LNHDA, SQIVND (reference sequence). The V end lost 3 bases, the J end lost 5 bases, and 13 bases lay between the germline ends. This CDR3 is built from 14 residues. The CDR3 DNA reads TGTGCCAGTAGTATTGGGACCCGGAGGACTGAAGCTTTCTTT. It specifies CASSIGTRRTEAFF.